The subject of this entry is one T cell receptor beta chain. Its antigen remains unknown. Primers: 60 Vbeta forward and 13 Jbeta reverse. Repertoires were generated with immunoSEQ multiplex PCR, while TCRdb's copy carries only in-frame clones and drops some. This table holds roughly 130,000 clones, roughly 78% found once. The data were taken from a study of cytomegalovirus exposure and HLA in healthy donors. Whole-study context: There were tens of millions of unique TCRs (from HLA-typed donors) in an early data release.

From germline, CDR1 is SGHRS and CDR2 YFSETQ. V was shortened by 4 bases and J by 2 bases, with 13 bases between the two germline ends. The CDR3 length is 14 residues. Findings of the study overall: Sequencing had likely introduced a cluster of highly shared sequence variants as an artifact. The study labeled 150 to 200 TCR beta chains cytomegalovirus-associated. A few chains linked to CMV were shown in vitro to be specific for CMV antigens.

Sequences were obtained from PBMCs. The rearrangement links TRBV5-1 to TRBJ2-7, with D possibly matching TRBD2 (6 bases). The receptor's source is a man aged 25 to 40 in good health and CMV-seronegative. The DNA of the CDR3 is TGCGCCAGCAGCCTCAGCGGGTCCACCTACGAGCAGTACTTC. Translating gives CASSLSGSTYEQYF.